These T cell receptor beta chains were read from a single sample in a study of blood T cell repertoires in COVID-19. Profiling relied on immunoSEQ multiplex PCR, and the TCRdb table lists in-frame clones only, not all of them. The data hold under 200,000 clones, with more than 70% observed a single time. The sequenced sample consisted of PBMCs or T cells enriched from blood (not recorded which). These receptors were collected from a man in his 60s who had recovered from COVID-19. The CDR3 runs from the conserved cysteine through the conserved F or W. The D gene is left open where the match is weak. Not all rows give a size; the values are once, few, many and, for expanded clones, a class.

size,V,length,J,D,DNA,CDR3
.,TRBV4-1,19,TRBJ2-2,TRBD2,TGCGCCAGCAGCCAAGGAGGAGCGGGAGGGCATGACAGTTCCGGGGAGCTGTTTTTT,CASSQGGAGGHDSSGELFF
few,TRBV27,17,TRBJ2-7,.,TGTGCCAGCAGTTTTAGGGCCTCCGTGGGAGTCTCCTACGAGCAGTACTTC,CASSFRASVGVSYEQYF
.,TRBV12-3/TRBV12-4,11,TRBJ1-1,.,TGTGCCAGCAGTTTAGGGGGCCCCGCTTTCTTT,CASSLGGPAFF
.,TRBV29-1,12,TRBJ1-1,.,TGCAGCGTTGGGGCAGGGGACACTGAAGCTTTCTTT,CSVGAGDTEAFF
.,TRBV9,15,TRBJ2-5,TRBD1,TGTGCCAGCAGCAATGCCGGGACAGGGCAAGAGACCCAGTACTTC,CASSNAGTGQETQYF
once,TRBV7-7,15,TRBJ2-3,TRBD2,TGTGCCAGCAGCCCCTTAGCGGGAAAAACAGATACGCAGTATTTT,CASSPLAGKTDTQYF
few,TRBV7-9,14,TRBJ2-5,.,TGTGCCAGCAGCTTAGCGCCCAGGCGAGAGACCCAGTACTTC,CASSLAPRRETQYF
.,TRBV7-9,15,TRBJ1-4,TRBD1,TGTGCCAGCAGCTTACCGGGACAGGGAAATGAAAAACTGTTTTTT,CASSLPGQGNEKLFF
.,TRBV6-5,15,TRBJ1-6,.,TGTGCCACCTACCGGCGGGGTTTGGGTAGTTCACCCCTCCACTTT,CATYRRGLGSSPLHF
.,TRBV11-2,13,TRBJ1-3,.,TGTGCCAGCAGCTTCCTAGATGGAAACACCATATATTTT,CASSFLDGNTIYF
once,TRBV7-6,16,TRBJ2-7,.,TGTGCCAGCAGCTTAGACTCAGGGGAAGGTGGCTACGAGCAGTACTTC,CASSLDSGEGGYEQYF
.,TRBV3-1/TRBV3-2,15,TRBJ2-2,.,TGTGCCAGCAGCCAAGAGCGTGACATCACCGGGGAGCTGTTTTTT,CASSQERDITGELFF
.,TRBV15,16,TRBJ1-5,.,TGTGCCACCAGCCGTGGACACTTGGGTGGGAATCAGCCCCAGCATTTT,CATSRGHLGGNQPQHF
.,TRBV7-3,15,TRBJ1-6,TRBD1,TGTGCCAGCAGCATGACAGGGGGCGGTTTTTCACCCCTCCACTTT,CASSMTGGGFSPLHF
.,TRBV19,14,TRBJ2-5,TRBD1,TGTGCCAGTAGGTCGGACAGGGGGCGAGAGACCCAGTACTTC,CASRSDRGRETQYF
.,TRBV7-2,12,TRBJ1-2,.,TGTGCCAGCAGCTTGGTGGTTGAGGGCTACACCTTC,CASSLVVEGYTF
.,TRBV9,11,TRBJ2-1,.,TGTGCCAGCAGCGTAGACTGGGAGCAGTTCTTC,CASSVDWEQFF
few,TRBV7-2,13,TRBJ2-1,TRBD1,TGTGCCAGCAGCTCCAGGACAGGGGGTGAGCAGTTCTTC,CASSSRTGGEQFF
.,TRBV7-8,19,TRBJ2-7,TRBD2,TGTGCCAGCAGACCAGCGGGCAGGGGAAGGACTAGCGGGCCATACGAGCAGTACTTC,CASRPAGRGRTSGPYEQYF
once,TRBV6-4,17,TRBJ2-6,TRBD1,TGTGCCAGCAGTGCAGCTTGGACAGGGTCTGGGGCCAACGTCCTGACTTTC,CASSAAWTGSGANVLTF
once,TRBV13,15,TRBJ1-4,.,TGTGCCAGCAGCGATAACAGGGCCGGGAATGAAAAACTGTTTTTT,CASSDNRAGNEKLFF
.,TRBV7-2,16,TRBJ2-2,TRBD2,TGTGCCAGCAGCGCGCGGCGGGGGGCTGACACCGGGGAGCTGTTTTTT,CASSARRGADTGELFF
few,TRBV19,13,TRBJ2-7,.,TGTGCCAGTAGTATCGGGTCAGTCAACGAGCAGTACTTC,CASSIGSVNEQYF
.,TRBV19,18,TRBJ2-6,TRBD1,TGTGCCAGTAGTCTTAGTGGACAGGGAAGGGCTGGGGCCAACGTCCTGACTTTC,CASSLSGQGRAGANVLTF
once,TRBV9,15,TRBJ2-1,TRBD1,TGTGCCAGCAGCCCTTGGACAGGGGAAACAAATGAGCAGTTCTTC,CASSPWTGETNEQFF
few,TRBV19,14,TRBJ1-6,TRBD1,TGTGCCAGTAGTATCGAACAGGGGGATTCACCCCTCCACTTT,CASSIEQGDSPLHF
once,TRBV7-9,14,TRBJ2-7,.,TGTGCCAGCAGCCCTCTAGGGACATCGTACGAGCAGTACTTC,CASSPLGTSYEQYF
.,TRBV19,14,TRBJ1-4,.,TGTGCCAGTAGTACCACAGGGTCCAATGAAAAACTGTTTTTT,CASSTTGSNEKLFF
once,TRBV10-3,14,TRBJ1-1,.,TGTGCCATCAGGTGGGCGCTCACGAACACTGAAGCTTTCTTT,CAIRWALTNTEAFF
many,TRBV5-6,14,TRBJ1-3,TRBD1,TGTGCCAGCAGCTCGGGACAGCTCGGAAACACCATATATTTT,CASSSGQLGNTIYF
once,TRBV6-5,12,TRBJ2-2,.,TGTGCCAGCGGACAAGTCCACGGGGAGCTGTTTTTT,CASGQVHGELFF
once,TRBV5-1,14,TRBJ2-7,.,TGCGCCAGCAGCTTGGACACCAACTCCTACGAGCAGTACTTC,CASSLDTNSYEQYF
.,TRBV18,16,TRBJ2-7,TRBD2,TGTGCCAGCTCACCACGGGGAGCGGGGAGCTCCTACGAGCAGTACTTC,CASSPRGAGSSYEQYF
.,TRBV7-9,15,TRBJ2-5,TRBD1,TGTGCCAGCAGCGCCCCGACAGGGGTCACAGGGACCCAGTACTTC,CASSAPTGVTGTQYF
.,TRBV18,14,TRBJ2-3,.,TGTGCCAGCTCACCACAAGGCACAGCAGATACGCAGTATTTT,CASSPQGTADTQYF
.,TRBV19,17,TRBJ2-1,.,TGTGCCAGTTTGGGGGAGGCAGGGAGTGTAGGAGACAATGAGCAGTTCTTC,CASLGEAGSVGDNEQFF
few,TRBV18,13,TRBJ1-1,.,TGTGCCAGCTCAGATCTCACGGGTAGTGAAGCTTTCTTT,CASSDLTGSEAFF
.,TRBV7-2,16,TRBJ2-3,.,TGTGCCAGCAGCTTATATATTCAGGGGGGTACAGATACGCAGTATTTT,CASSLYIQGGTDTQYF
few,TRBV3-1/TRBV3-2,17,TRBJ1-5,TRBD1,TGTGCCAGCAGCCAGAGGACAGGGGGAATTAGCAATCAGCCCCAGCATTTT,CASSQRTGGISNQPQHF
.,TRBV5-6,16,TRBJ2-3,TRBD2,TGTGCCAGCAGCTCCTTCGGGACTAGCGGGGAAGATACGCAGTATTTT,CASSSFGTSGEDTQYF
.,TRBV6-1,15,TRBJ2-1,TRBD2,TGTGCCAGCAGTGAAGAGACTAGCGGGGGCACGGAGCAGTTCTTC,CASSEETSGGTEQFF
.,TRBV7-9,14,TRBJ1-2,.,TGTGCCAGCAGCCCGGAGGGTTCGAACTATGGCTACACCTTC,CASSPEGSNYGYTF